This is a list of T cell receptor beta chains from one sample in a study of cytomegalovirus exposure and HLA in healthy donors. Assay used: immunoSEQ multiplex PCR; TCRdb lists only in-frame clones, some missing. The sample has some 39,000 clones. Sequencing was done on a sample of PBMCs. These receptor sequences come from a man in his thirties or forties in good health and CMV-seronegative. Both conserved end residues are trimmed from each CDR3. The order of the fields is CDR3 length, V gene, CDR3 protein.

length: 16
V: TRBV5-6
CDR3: ASSLAKRSARGQEKLF

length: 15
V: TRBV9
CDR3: ASSVGGLAGAFETQY

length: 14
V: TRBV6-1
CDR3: ASSDFSGVYQETQY

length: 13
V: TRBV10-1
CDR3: ASSEPNAGQETQY

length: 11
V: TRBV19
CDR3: ASAKAGGQPQH

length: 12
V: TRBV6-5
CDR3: ASSPAGGTGELF

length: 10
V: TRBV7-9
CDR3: ASSPSNEKLF

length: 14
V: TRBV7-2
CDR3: ASSSRQGASNQPQH

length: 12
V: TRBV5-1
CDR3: ASSLAGGAYEQY

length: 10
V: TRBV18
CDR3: ASSLDNQPQH

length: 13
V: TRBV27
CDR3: ASSLYGNQNSPLH

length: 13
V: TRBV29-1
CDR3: SVGGTWPNTGELF

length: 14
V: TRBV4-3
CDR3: ASSQVQEKPNTEAF

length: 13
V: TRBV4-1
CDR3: ASSLQAQDPYEQY

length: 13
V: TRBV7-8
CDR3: ASSFSQTGYNEQF

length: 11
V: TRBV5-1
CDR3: ASSARTNYEQY

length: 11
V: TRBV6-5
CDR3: ASSYQATGELF

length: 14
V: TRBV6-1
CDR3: ASSVRLAGPAGEQY

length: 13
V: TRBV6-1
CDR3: ASSERQGLGNTIY

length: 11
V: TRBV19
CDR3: ASSIRDRVRAF

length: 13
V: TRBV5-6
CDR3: ASSLTGFSGNTIY